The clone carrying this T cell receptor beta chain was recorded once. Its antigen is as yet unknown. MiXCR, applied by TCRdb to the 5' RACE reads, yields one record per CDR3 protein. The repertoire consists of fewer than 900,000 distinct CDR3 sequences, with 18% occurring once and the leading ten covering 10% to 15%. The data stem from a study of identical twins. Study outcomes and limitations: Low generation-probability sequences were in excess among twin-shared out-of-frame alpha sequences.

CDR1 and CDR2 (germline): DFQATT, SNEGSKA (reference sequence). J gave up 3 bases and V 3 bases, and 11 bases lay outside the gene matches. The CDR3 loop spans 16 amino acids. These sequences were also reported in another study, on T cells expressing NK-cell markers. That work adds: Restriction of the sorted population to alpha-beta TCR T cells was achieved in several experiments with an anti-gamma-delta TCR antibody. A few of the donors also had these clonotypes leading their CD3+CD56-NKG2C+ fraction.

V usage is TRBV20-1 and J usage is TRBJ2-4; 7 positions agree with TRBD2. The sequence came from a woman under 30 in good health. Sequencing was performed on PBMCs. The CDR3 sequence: CSASPGERGYKNIQYF. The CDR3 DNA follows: TGCAGTGCTAGCCCCGGAGAGCGGGGCTACAAAAACATTCAGTACTTC.